Presented here are 12 T cell receptor beta chains from one specimen sequenced in a study of immune evolution from preneoplasia to lung adenocarcinoma. The method was immunoSEQ multiplex PCR; TCRdb's version includes in-frame clones alone and lacks a portion of them. The profile shows about 26,000 clones, just under 75% of them singletons. The material sequenced was FFPE invasive lung adenocarcinoma tissue. The origin of the receptors is a person between 60 and 70 years old with invasive lung adenocarcinoma. Some clones in this sample may be carry-over from other donors' samples.

This chain connects TRBV5-4 to TRBJ2-3; 12 nucleotides match TRBD2. The CDR3 has 17 amino acids. J lost 5 bases, V lost 4 bases, and 11 bases had no gene match. From germline, CDR1 is SGHNT and CDR2 YYREEE (reference sequence). The CDR3 sequence: CASSTRTSGAGGDTQYF. The CDR3 DNA is TGTGCCAGCAGCACTAGGACTAGCGGGGCGGGGGGAGATACGCAGTATTTT. The full variable domain, rest sourced from reference TRBV5-4 and TRBJ2-3, is ETGVTQSPTHLIKTRGQQVTLRCSSQSGHNTVSWYQQALGQGPQFIFQYYREEENGRGNFPPRFSGLQFPNYSSELNVNALELDDSALYLCASSTRTSGAGGDTQYFGPGTRLTVL.

This clone was observed once. The chain recombines TRBV6-5 with TRBJ2-1, with 8 bases that match TRBD2. The CDR3 length is 15 residues. Germline assignment: CDR1 MNHEY and CDR2 SVGAGI. Trimming at V came to 6 bases and at J to 3 bases, leaving 7 bases not matched to a gene. The CDR3 DNA reads as TGTGCCAGCAGCCCTCTAGCGGGTAACTACAATGAGCAGTTCTTC. Translated: CASSPLAGNYNEQFF.

The rearrangement uses TRBV29-1 and TRBJ2-1, with a possible D match to TRBD1 (6 bases). Trimming removed 7 bases from V and 3 bases from J, with 10 bases in between. The germline V gene has CDR1 SQVTM and CDR2 ANQGSEA. The CDR3 consists of 12 residues. CDR3 sequence reads: CSGGQSYNEQFF. The CDR3 bases are TGCAGCGGGGGACAAAGCTACAATGAGCAGTTCTTC.

This chain links TRBV7-2 with TRBJ2-3; 8 bases match TRBD1. Unmatched junction bases numbered 12, after V lost 4 bases and J lost 0 bases. In germline, CDR1 is SGHTA, CDR2 FQGNSA. This CDR3 comprises 18 residues. CDR3 residues: CASSSLGFGQGSTDTQYF. Written as DNA, the CDR3 is TGTGCCAGCAGCTCCCTGGGGTTCGGACAGGGAAGCACAGATACGCAGTATTTT.

The chain has TRBV2 and TRBJ2-3; TRBD1 aligns across 10 bases. Trimming took 7 bases from V and 8 from J; bases not matched to a gene: 9. The germline CDR1 and CDR2 sequences are SNHLY and FYNNEI. This CDR3 comprises 14 residues. CDR3 coding DNA: TGTGCCAGCAACGTCGGGACAGGGGAAGGTACGCAGTATTTT. This sequence encodes CASNVGTGEGTQYF.

The rearrangement links TRBV11-2 to TRBJ2-2; the D is unclear. The CDR3 is 16 residues long. Trimming removed 5 bases at V and 0 bases at J, with 13 bases between. CDR1 and CDR2 (germline): SGHAT, FQNNGV. Written as DNA, the CDR3 is TGTGCCAGCAGCCGTCAGCTAAAAGCGAACACCGGGGAGCTGTTTTTT. This codes for CASSRQLKANTGELFF.

The V gene is TRBV15, the J gene TRBJ2-1, with a weak D call TRBD2 (6 bases). Germline loops: CDR1 LNHNV, CDR2 YYDKDF (reference sequence). V lost 5 bases, J lost 6 bases, and 11 bases lay in between. The CDR3 totals 13 residues. The CDR3 DNA is TGTGCCACCAGCGCCGGGAGAGGCAATGAGCAGTTCTTC. It yields the protein CATSAGRGNEQFF.

This clone was observed a handful of times. The chain joins TRBV4-1 to TRBJ1-2; TRBD1 is a possible D gene (5 bases). Germline V gene lookup returns CDR1 MGHRA and CDR2 YSYEKL. The CDR3 is 16 residues long. V was cut by 1 base and J by 4 bases, with 16 bases left in between. The DNA for the CDR3 is TGCGCCAGCAGCCAAGTGCTAAGGGGAGGAATCTATGGCTACACCTTC. It codes for CASSQVLRGGIYGYTF.

By share, this clone ranks as medium-sized. The V and J genes are TRBV5-5 and TRBJ2-2; D remains unclear. V dropped 0 bases and J dropped 9 bases, with 12 bases sitting between them. The CDR3 is 14 amino acids. Germline CDR1 is SGHKS and CDR2 is YYEKEE (reference sequence). CDR3 bases: TGTGCCAGCAGCTTGGATCTGTTTCCGAGGGAGCTGTTTTTT. It encodes CASSLDLFPRELFF.

The chain has TRBV11-2 and TRBJ2-7; 7 bases fit TRBD1. Per germline, CDR1 SGHAT and CDR2 FQNNGV. CDR3 length: 15 residues. The V and J ends lost 4 bases and 3 bases, in that order; junction bases with no gene match: 9. The CDR3 is CASSSPGQPNYEQYF. DNA for the CDR3: TGTGCCAGCAGCTCCCCGGGACAGCCCAACTACGAGCAGTACTTC.

This clone appeared a single time. V and J are TRBV7-8 and TRBJ2-1, with TRBD2 matching 7 bases. J lost 16 bases, V lost 5 bases, and 14 bases had no gene match. The CDR3 consists of 13 residues. Germline lookup yields CDR1 SGHVS and CDR2 FQNEAQ. CDR3 nucleotide sequence: TGTGCCAGCAGCGCCGGGTGGGGGACTAACCATTTCTTC. It is translated as CASSAGWGTNHFF.

This clone is a singleton in its sample. The rearrangement joins TRBV5-1 to TRBJ2-7; 9 positions match TRBD1. The germline V gene has CDR1 SGHRS and CDR2 YFSETQ. The CDR3 runs 14 residues. After removal of 4 bases from V and 1 base from J, the junction contained 3 bases not matched to a gene. The CDR3 sequence is CASSTGQGSYEQYF. The CDR3 DNA reads as TGCGCCAGCAGCACGGGACAGGGATCCTACGAGCAGTACTTC.